The clone carrying this T cell receptor beta chain was picked up one time. Antigen unknown. This sample stems from a study of T cell repertoires in cytomegalovirus infection. Study at large: Public TCR beta signatures indicated both CMV infection and matching HLA type.

TCRdb called the reads again in MiXCR, with one record for every CDR3 protein. The top ten hold around 15% of the sample, which has approximately 910,000 distinct CDR3 sequences, roughly 30% seen once. The receptor comes from a human donor in good health (CMV status not recorded). Some clones in this sample may be carry-over from other donors' samples. Sample: cultured CD8+ T cells from PBMCs, taken from culture after CMV antigen stimulation.

CDR3 sequence: CASSEGWGGYEQYF. The CDR3 nucleotides read TGTGCCAGCAGTGAAGGATGGGGAGGCTACGAGCAGTACTTC. V is TRBV6-1 and J is TRBJ2-7; perhaps TRBD2 as D (6 bases). The CDR3 runs 14 residues. Germline V CDR1 and CDR2: MNHNS, SASEGT. V was clipped by 1 base and J by 3 bases, with 10 bases between them.